Sequencing of this T cell receptor beta chain was carried out in a study of blood T cell repertoires in COVID-19. Study summary: The United States, Italy and Spain were the sources of the acute and convalescent COVID-19 samples. Sources were T cells, B-cell-depleted T cells, or PBMCs; the material itself was cDNA or gDNA.

The CDR3 totals 15 residues. V shed 1 base, J shed 6 bases, and the junction held 5 bases outside the gene matches. Germline V gene data show CDR1 as LGHNA and CDR2 as YSLEER. Per the authors' pipeline: Amplification with reference gene primers provided the estimates of nucleated cell counts. The repertoire was sequenced with immunoSEQ multiplex PCR; TCRdb's copy has only in-frame clones and lacks some. V and J calls and clone size are as listed in that table; D and trimming were resolved from the DNA. The sample holds a few hundred thousand clones; roughly nine tenths are singletons and the top ten take approximately 1.8%. The Seattle patients joined while their infection was active and were tracked longitudinally afterward.

The chain is built from TRBV4-3 and TRBJ1-5; 8 nucleotides align to TRBD1. Sequences were obtained from peripheral blood. The sequence was collected from a woman younger than 45 with COVID-19, enrolled during active disease. The CDR3 DNA is TGCGCCAGCAGCCAAGGGACAGGGAAGCTTCAGCCCCAGCATTTT. Protein sequence: CASSQGTGKLQPQHF.